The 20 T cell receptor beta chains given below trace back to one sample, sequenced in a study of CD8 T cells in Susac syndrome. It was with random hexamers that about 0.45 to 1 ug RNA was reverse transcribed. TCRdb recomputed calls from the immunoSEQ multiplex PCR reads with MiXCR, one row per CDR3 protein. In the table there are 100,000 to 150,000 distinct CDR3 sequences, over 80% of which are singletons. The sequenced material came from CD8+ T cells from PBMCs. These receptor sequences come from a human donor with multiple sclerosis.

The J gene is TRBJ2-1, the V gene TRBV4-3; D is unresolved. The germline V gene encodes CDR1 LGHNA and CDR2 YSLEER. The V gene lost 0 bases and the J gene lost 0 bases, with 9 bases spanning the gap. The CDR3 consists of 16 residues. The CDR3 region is CASSQEPEPSYNEQFF. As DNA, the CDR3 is TGCGCCAGCAGCCAAGAACCGGAGCCCTCCTACAATGAGCAGTTCTTC.

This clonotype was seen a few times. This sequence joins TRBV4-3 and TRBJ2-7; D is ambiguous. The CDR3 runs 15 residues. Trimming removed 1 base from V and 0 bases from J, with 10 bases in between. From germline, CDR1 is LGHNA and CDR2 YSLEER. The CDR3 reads CASSQVASGSYEQYF. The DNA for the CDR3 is TGCGCCAGCAGCCAAGTGGCTTCGGGCTCCTACGAGCAGTACTTC.

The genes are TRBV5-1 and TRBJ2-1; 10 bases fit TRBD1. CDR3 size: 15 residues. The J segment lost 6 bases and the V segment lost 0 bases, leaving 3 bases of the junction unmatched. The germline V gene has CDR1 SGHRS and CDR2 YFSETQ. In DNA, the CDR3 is TGCGCCAGCAGCTTGGTAGGACAGGGGGTCAATGAGCAGTTCTTC. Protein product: CASSLVGQGVNEQFF.

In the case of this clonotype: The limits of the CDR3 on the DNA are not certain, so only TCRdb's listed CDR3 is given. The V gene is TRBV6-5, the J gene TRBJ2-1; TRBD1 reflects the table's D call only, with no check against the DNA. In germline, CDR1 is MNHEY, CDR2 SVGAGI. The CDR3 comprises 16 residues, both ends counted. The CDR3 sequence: CASSTSTGGIHNEQFF.

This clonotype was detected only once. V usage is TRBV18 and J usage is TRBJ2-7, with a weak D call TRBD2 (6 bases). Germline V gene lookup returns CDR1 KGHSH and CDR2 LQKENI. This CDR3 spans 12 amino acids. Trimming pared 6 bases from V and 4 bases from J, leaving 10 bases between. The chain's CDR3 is CASSRDLYEQYF. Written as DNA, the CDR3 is TGTGCCAGCTCGCGGGACCTTTACGAGCAGTACTTC.

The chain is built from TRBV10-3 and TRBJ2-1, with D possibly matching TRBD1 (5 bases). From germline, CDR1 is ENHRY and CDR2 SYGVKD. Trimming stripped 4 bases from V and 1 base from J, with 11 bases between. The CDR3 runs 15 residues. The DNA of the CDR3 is TGTGCCATCAGTGGCGGTCAGGGTTCCTACAATGAGCAGTTCTTC. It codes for CAISGGQGSYNEQFF.

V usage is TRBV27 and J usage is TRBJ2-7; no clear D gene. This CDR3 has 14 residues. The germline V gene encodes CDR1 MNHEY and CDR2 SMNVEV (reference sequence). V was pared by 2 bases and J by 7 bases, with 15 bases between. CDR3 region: CASSLRVQDGEQYF. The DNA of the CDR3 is TGTGCCAGCAGTTTAAGGGTCCAGGACGGGGAGCAGTACTTC.

CDR3: CSVEDSLNTEAFF. Here the CDR3 DNA reads TGCAGCGTTGAAGACAGTTTGAACACTGAAGCTTTCTTT. The rearrangement links TRBV29-1 to TRBJ1-1; D is uncertain. The germline gives CDR1 SQVTM, CDR2 ANQGSEA. Between the trimmed V and J ends, which lost 0 bases and 0 bases, there was a span of 5 bases. This CDR3 region has 13 residues.

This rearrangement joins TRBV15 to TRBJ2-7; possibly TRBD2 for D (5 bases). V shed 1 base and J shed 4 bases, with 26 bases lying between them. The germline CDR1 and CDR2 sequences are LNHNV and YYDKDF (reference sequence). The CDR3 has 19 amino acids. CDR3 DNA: TGTGCCACCAGCAGAGGTCCAATGGGGAAGGAGGATGTATATTACGAGCAGTACGTC. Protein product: CATSRGPMGKEDVYYEQYV.

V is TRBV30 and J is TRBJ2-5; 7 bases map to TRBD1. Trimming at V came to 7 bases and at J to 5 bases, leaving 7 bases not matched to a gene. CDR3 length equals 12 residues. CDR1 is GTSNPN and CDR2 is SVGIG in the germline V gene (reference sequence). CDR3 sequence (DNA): TGTGCCTATGACAGGGATGGGGAGACCCAGTACTTC. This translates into CAYDRDGETQYF.

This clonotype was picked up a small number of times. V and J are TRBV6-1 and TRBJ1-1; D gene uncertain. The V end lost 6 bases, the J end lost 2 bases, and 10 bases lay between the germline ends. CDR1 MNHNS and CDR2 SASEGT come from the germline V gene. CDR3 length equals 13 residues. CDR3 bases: TGTGCCAGCAGGATAACAGAAAACACTGAAGCTTTCTTT. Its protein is CASRITENTEAFF.

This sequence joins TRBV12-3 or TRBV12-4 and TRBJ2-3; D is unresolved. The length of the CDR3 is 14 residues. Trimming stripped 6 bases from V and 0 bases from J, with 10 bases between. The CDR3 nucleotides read TGTGCCAGCAGCCGGACCCCTAGCACAGATACGCAGTATTTT. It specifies CASSRTPSTDTQYF.

DNA of the CDR3: TGTGCCAGCGGACTTCGTTCACCCCTCCACTTT. As protein: CASGLRSPLHF. The J gene is TRBJ1-6, the V gene TRBV28; no definite D call. V was clipped by 8 bases and J by 9 bases, with 8 bases between them. CDR1 is MDHEN and CDR2 is SYDVKM in the germline V gene. CDR3 length: 11 residues.

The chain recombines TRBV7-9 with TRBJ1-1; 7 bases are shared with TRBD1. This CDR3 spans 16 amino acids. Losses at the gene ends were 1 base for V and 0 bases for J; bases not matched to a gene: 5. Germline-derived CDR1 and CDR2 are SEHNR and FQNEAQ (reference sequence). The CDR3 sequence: CASSLGAGGLNTEAFF. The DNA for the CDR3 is TGTGCCAGCAGCTTAGGGGCAGGGGGTCTGAACACTGAAGCTTTCTTT.

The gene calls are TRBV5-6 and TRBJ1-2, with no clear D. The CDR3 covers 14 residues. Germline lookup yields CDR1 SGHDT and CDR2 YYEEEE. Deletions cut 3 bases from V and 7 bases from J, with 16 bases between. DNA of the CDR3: TGTGCCAGCAGCTACCGACACACGTTCCGTGGCTACACCTTC. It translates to CASSYRHTFRGYTF. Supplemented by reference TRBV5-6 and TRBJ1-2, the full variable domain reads DAGVTQSPTHLIKTRGQQVTLRCSPKSGHDTVSWYQQALGQGPQFIFQYYEEEERQRGNFPDRFSGHQFPNYSSELNVNALLLGDSALYLCASSYRHTFRGYTFGSGTRLTVV.

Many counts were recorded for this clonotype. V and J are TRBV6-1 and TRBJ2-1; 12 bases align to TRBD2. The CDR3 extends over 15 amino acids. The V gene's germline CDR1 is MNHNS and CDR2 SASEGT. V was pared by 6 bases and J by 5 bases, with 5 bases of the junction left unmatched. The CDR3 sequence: CASRLAGGPNNEQFF. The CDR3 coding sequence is TGTGCCAGCAGACTAGCGGGAGGACCGAACAATGAGCAGTTCTTC.

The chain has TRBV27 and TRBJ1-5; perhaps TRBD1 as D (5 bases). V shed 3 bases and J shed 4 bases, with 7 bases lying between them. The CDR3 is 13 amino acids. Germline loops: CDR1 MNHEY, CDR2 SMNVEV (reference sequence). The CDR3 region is CASSFGTNQPQHF. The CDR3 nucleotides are TGTGCCAGCAGTTTCGGGACGAATCAGCCCCAGCATTTT.

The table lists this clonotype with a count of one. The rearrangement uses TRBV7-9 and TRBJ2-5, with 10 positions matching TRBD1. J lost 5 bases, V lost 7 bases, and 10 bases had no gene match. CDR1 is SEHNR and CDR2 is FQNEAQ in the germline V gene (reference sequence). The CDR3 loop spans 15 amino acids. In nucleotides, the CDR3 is TGTGCCAGCAACTCCCCGGGACAGGGGATCGAGACCCAGTACTTC. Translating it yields CASNSPGQGIETQYF.

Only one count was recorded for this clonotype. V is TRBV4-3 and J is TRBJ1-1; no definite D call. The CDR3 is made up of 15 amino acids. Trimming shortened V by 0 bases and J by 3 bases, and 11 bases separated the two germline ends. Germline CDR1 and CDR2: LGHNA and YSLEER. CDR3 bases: TGCGCCAGCAGCCAAGAAGGAGTAACCTACACTGAAGCTTTCTTT. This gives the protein CASSQEGVTYTEAFF.

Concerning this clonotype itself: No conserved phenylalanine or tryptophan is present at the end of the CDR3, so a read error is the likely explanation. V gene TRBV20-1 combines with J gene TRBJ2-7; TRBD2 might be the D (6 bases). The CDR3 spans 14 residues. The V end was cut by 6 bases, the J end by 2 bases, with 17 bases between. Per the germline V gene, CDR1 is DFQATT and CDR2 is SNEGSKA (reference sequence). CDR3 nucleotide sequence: TGCAGTGCCGCGGACTATGACTCCCCCTACGAGCAGTACTCC. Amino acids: CSAADYDSPYEQYS.